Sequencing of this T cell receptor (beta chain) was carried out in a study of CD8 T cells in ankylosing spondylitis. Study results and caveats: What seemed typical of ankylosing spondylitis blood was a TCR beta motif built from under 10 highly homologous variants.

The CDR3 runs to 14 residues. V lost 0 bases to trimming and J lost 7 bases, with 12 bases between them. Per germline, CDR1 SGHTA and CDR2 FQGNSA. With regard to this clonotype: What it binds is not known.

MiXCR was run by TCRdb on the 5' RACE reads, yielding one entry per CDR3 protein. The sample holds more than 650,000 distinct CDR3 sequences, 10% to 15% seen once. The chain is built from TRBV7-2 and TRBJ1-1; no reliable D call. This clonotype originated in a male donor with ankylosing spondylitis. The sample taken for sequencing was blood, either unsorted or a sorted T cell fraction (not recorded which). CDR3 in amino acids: CASSLAVEVLEAFF. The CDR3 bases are TGTGCCAGCAGCTTAGCTGTCGAGGTTCTTGAAGCTTTCTTT.